Listed below are T cell receptor beta chains from one sample, sequenced in a study of blood T cells in healthy people across ages. Using its own MiXCR run on the 5' RACE reads, TCRdb lists one record per CDR3 protein. This table has about 1,400,000 distinct CDR3 sequences, 42% appearing once. Sequenced: blood. Receptors were obtained from a woman younger than 30 in good health. CDR3s include the opening cysteine and the closing phenylalanine or tryptophan. The D gene is left open where the match is weak. The listing skips clone size in some rows; elsewhere it reads once, few, many or a size class.

j_call: TRBJ1-2
clone_size: few
v_call: TRBV12-3/TRBV12-4
d_call: NA
cdr3_nt: TGTGCCAGCAGTTCGACCAAATCCATATTCTACACCTTC
cdr3_aa: CASSSTKSIFYTF

j_call: TRBJ2-5
clone_size: few
v_call: TRBV12-3/TRBV12-4
d_call: NA
cdr3_nt: TGTGCCAGCAGCCGCCGGGACTTCCAAGAGACCCAGTACTTC
cdr3_aa: CASSRRDFQETQYF

j_call: TRBJ1-5
clone_size: NA
v_call: TRBV6-1
d_call: NA
cdr3_nt: TGTGCCAGCACCACGGGGACGATCAGCAATCAGCCCCAGCATTTT
cdr3_aa: CASTTGTISNQPQHF

j_call: TRBJ2-1
clone_size: few
v_call: TRBV6-2/TRBV6-3
d_call: TRBD2
cdr3_nt: TGTGCCAGCAGTTACGGACTAGCGGGGGACTCACTTTACAATGAGCAGTTCTTC
cdr3_aa: CASSYGLAGDSLYNEQFF

j_call: TRBJ2-6
clone_size: NA
v_call: TRBV28
d_call: NA
cdr3_nt: TGTGCCAGCAGAGGGGCCACAGGTGTTGGGGCCAACGTCCTGACTTTC
cdr3_aa: CASRGATGVGANVLTF

j_call: TRBJ2-1
clone_size: NA
v_call: TRBV20-1
d_call: NA
cdr3_nt: TGCAGTGCTAGAGAGACTAGACAAGAGACCCAGTTCTTC
cdr3_aa: CSARETRQETQFF

j_call: TRBJ1-2
clone_size: NA
v_call: TRBV20-1
d_call: NA
cdr3_nt: TGCAGTGCTAGAGATTCGACAGGTTATGGCTACACCTTC
cdr3_aa: CSARDSTGYGYTF

j_call: TRBJ1-4
clone_size: few
v_call: TRBV21-1
d_call: NA
cdr3_nt: TGTGCCAGCAGCAACCGGGACAGGGGGCGATTAACTGAAAAACTGTTTTTT
cdr3_aa: CASSNRDRGRLTEKLFF

j_call: TRBJ2-7
clone_size: NA
v_call: TRBV15
d_call: TRBD2
cdr3_nt: TGTGCCACCAGCAGAGTAGCGGGAGACTACAATGAGCAGTACTTC
cdr3_aa: CATSRVAGDYNEQYF

j_call: TRBJ2-1
clone_size: few
v_call: TRBV6-5
d_call: NA
cdr3_nt: TGTGCCAGCAGTTACTCCCGGGTGGGAGAGCAGTTCTTC
cdr3_aa: CASSYSRVGEQFF

j_call: TRBJ1-5
clone_size: NA
v_call: TRBV20-1
d_call: NA
cdr3_nt: TGCAGTGCTAGACGGGGACACACAGTCGATCCGCCCCAGCATTTT
cdr3_aa: CSARRGHTVDPPQHF

j_call: TRBJ1-1
clone_size: NA
v_call: TRBV29-1
d_call: NA
cdr3_nt: TGCAGCGTTGGGGGGGCGCAGGCTGAAGCTTTCTTT
cdr3_aa: CSVGGAQAEAFF

j_call: TRBJ2-1
clone_size: NA
v_call: TRBV20-1
d_call: NA
cdr3_nt: TGCAGTGCTAGAGATGGTGGGCCCTTGGGTGAGCAGTTCTTC
cdr3_aa: CSARDGGPLGEQFF

j_call: TRBJ1-4
clone_size: NA
v_call: TRBV6-6
d_call: NA
cdr3_nt: TGTGCCAGCAGTTACTCACGGGGTGGAGGTGAAAAACTGTTTTTT
cdr3_aa: CASSYSRGGGEKLFF

j_call: TRBJ2-7
clone_size: NA
v_call: TRBV10-3
d_call: TRBD1
cdr3_nt: TGTGCCATCAGTGACCAGGGGGTTCGCGACGAGCAGTACTTC
cdr3_aa: CAISDQGVRDEQYF

j_call: TRBJ1-1
clone_size: few
v_call: TRBV7-3
d_call: TRBD1
cdr3_nt: TGTGCCAGCAGCTCCGTACCGGACAGGGGGCTAACGGGCACTGAAGCTTTCTTT
cdr3_aa: CASSSVPDRGLTGTEAFF

j_call: TRBJ1-3
clone_size: NA
v_call: TRBV29-1
d_call: NA
cdr3_nt: TGCAGCGTGGGAGTTGGAAACACCATATATTTT
cdr3_aa: CSVGVGNTIYF

j_call: TRBJ1-2
clone_size: NA
v_call: TRBV7-2
d_call: TRBD1
cdr3_nt: TGTGCCAGCATCTGGGACAGGGGGTATGGCTACACCTTC
cdr3_aa: CASIWDRGYGYTF

j_call: TRBJ2-3
clone_size: NA
v_call: TRBV6-5
d_call: TRBD2
cdr3_nt: TGTGCCAGCAGTTACTCCGGGGGGACTAGCGGGTTAAGAGATACGCAGTATTTT
cdr3_aa: CASSYSGGTSGLRDTQYF

j_call: TRBJ2-2
clone_size: NA
v_call: TRBV29-1
d_call: NA
cdr3_nt: TGCAGCGCCAGTCAGGAGGGTTGGACCGGGGAGCTGTTTTTT
cdr3_aa: CSASQEGWTGELFF

j_call: TRBJ2-7
clone_size: many
v_call: TRBV5-1
d_call: NA
cdr3_nt: TGCGCCAGCAGCTTGGGTGGAGTTGCCTACGAGCAGTACTTC
cdr3_aa: CASSLGGVAYEQYF

j_call: TRBJ2-1
clone_size: NA
v_call: TRBV3-1
d_call: NA
cdr3_nt: TGTGCCAGCAGCCCCCGGGTAGCCACCTACAATGAGCAGTTCTTC
cdr3_aa: CASSPRVATYNEQFF

j_call: TRBJ1-2
clone_size: few
v_call: TRBV28
d_call: NA
cdr3_nt: TGTGCCAGCACCAACCGAGGGGACCCGAGCGGCTACACCTTC
cdr3_aa: CASTNRGDPSGYTF

j_call: TRBJ1-5
clone_size: NA
v_call: TRBV27
d_call: TRBD1
cdr3_nt: TGTGCCAGCGGCTTGACAGGGGGCGGTTATCAGCCCCAGCATTTT
cdr3_aa: CASGLTGGGYQPQHF

j_call: TRBJ2-7
clone_size: NA
v_call: TRBV5-1
d_call: NA
cdr3_nt: TGCGCCAGCAGCTTGGCAGGGGGGGTTGGCGAGCAGTACTTC
cdr3_aa: CASSLAGGVGEQYF

j_call: TRBJ2-7
clone_size: NA
v_call: TRBV7-2
d_call: TRBD1
cdr3_nt: TGTGCCAGCAGCTTAAACACAGGGGCGGGCTACGAGCAGTACTTC
cdr3_aa: CASSLNTGAGYEQYF

j_call: TRBJ2-5
clone_size: once
v_call: TRBV20-1
d_call: NA
cdr3_nt: TGCAGTGCAAGAAGTCCGAGCGGGCTAGAGACCCAGTACTTC
cdr3_aa: CSARSPSGLETQYF

j_call: TRBJ1-2
clone_size: NA
v_call: TRBV5-1
d_call: NA
cdr3_nt: TGCGCCAGCAGCTTGTCTGAGGGGAGCTATGGCTACACCTTC
cdr3_aa: CASSLSEGSYGYTF

j_call: TRBJ2-7
clone_size: NA
v_call: TRBV20-1
d_call: NA
cdr3_nt: TGCAGTGCCGACGACTCGAGCGGATTGGAACGCGAGCAGTACTTC
cdr3_aa: CSADDSSGLEREQYF

j_call: TRBJ2-3
clone_size: NA
v_call: TRBV21-1
d_call: NA
cdr3_nt: TGTGCCAGCAGCAAAGCGCCTTCGCGAGGAAGAAGAAGCACAGATACGCAGTATTTT
cdr3_aa: CASSKAPSRGRRSTDTQYF

j_call: TRBJ2-1
clone_size: few
v_call: TRBV12-3/TRBV12-4
d_call: NA
cdr3_nt: TGTGCCAGCAGTCCGGGACGGATCGTGGATGAGCAGTTCTTC
cdr3_aa: CASSPGRIVDEQFF

j_call: TRBJ2-7
clone_size: NA
v_call: TRBV20-1
d_call: TRBD2
cdr3_nt: TGCAGTGCTAGGACTAGCGGGGAACCCTACGAGCAGTACTTC
cdr3_aa: CSARTSGEPYEQYF

j_call: TRBJ2-1
clone_size: NA
v_call: TRBV12-3/TRBV12-4
d_call: TRBD1
cdr3_nt: TGTGCCACCACGACAGGGAAAGGATCCTACAATGAGCAGTTCTTC
cdr3_aa: CATTTGKGSYNEQFF

j_call: TRBJ1-2
clone_size: NA
v_call: TRBV6-1
d_call: TRBD1
cdr3_nt: TGTGCCAGCAGGACAGGGGGCGAAGGCTACACCTTC
cdr3_aa: CASRTGGEGYTF

j_call: TRBJ1-2
clone_size: NA
v_call: TRBV12-3/TRBV12-4
d_call: NA
cdr3_nt: TGTGCCAGCAGGGGACCCGGCCGGGGCTACACCTTC
cdr3_aa: CASRGPGRGYTF

j_call: TRBJ1-4
clone_size: NA
v_call: TRBV28
d_call: NA
cdr3_nt: TGTGCCAGCAGCCCTCCCGCAGAAAAACTGTTTTTT
cdr3_aa: CASSPPAEKLFF

j_call: TRBJ2-5
clone_size: few
v_call: TRBV30
d_call: TRBD2
cdr3_nt: TGTGCCTGGAGTCGCCTAGCGGGGATACAAGAGACCCAGTACTTC
cdr3_aa: CAWSRLAGIQETQYF

j_call: TRBJ1-6
clone_size: NA
v_call: TRBV7-9
d_call: NA
cdr3_nt: TGTGCCTTAAACAGGGTAGATAATTCACCCCTCCACTTT
cdr3_aa: CALNRVDNSPLHF

j_call: TRBJ2-3
clone_size: NA
v_call: TRBV29-1
d_call: TRBD2
cdr3_nt: TGCAGCGTTGAAGGGGCAGTCACTAGCGTGAGAACAGATACGCAGTATTTT
cdr3_aa: CSVEGAVTSVRTDTQYF

j_call: TRBJ2-7
clone_size: NA
v_call: TRBV27
d_call: NA
cdr3_nt: TGTGCCAGCGGCGAGAGGGTCCCCAACTCCTACGAGCAGTACTTC
cdr3_aa: CASGERVPNSYEQYF